The clone carrying this T cell receptor (beta chain) was found many times. Its matching antigen is unknown. The data originate from a study of T-cell reconstitution after alpha-beta-depleted transplantation in children. V was clipped by 5 bases and J by 2 bases, with 11 bases between them. Germline CDR1 SNHLY, CDR2 FYNNEI. The CDR3 runs to 14 residues. Unique molecular identifiers were used in preparing the TCRbeta library. TCRdb reprocessed the PCR reads with MiXCR, giving one entry per CDR3 protein. The table records some 150,000 distinct CDR3 sequences, 8% to 10% of them present only once. Findings and limits, study-wide: After transplant, at about two months, alpha-beta T cells were reportedly derived from several hundred expanded graft clones.

Material: PBMCs, mostly from graft donor cells, obtained 180 days after TCRalphabeta/CD19-depleted stem cell transplant. The source is a female patient aged 2 to 10 who had a stem cell transplant for congenital amegakaryocytic thrombocytopenia, so the T cells may come from the graft donor. The chain is built from TRBV2 and TRBJ2-3; D unclear. This CDR3 reads CASSSTLPTDTQYF. The CDR3 DNA sequence: TGTGCCAGCAGTTCGACCCTACCCACAGATACGCAGTATTTT.